This TCR beta chain was identified in a study of vaccination and CD4 T cells after COVID-19. The wider study: Participants were given two doses of BNT162b2 or mRNA-1273 vaccine.

Sequencing of DNA taken from cultured CD4+ T cells relied on the Oncomine TCR Beta short-read assay. Genomic DNA was isolated from cultured CD4+ T cells. TCRdb reprocessed the PCR reads with MiXCR, giving one entry per CDR3 protein. The sample has about 18,000 distinct CDR3 sequences; roughly 50% are singletons. V was cut by 0 bases and J by 8 bases, with 8 bases left in between. In germline, CDR1 is DFQATT, CDR2 SNEGSKA (reference sequence). This CDR3 contains 13 residues. Treatment defined: roughly ten-day PBMC culture with coronavirus spike peptide pools or control peptides (ViraFEST assay). Expansion of antigen-specific T cells with peptide pools by ViraFEST preceded sequencing of TCRs. This clonotype was seen a few times. Its matching antigen is unknown.

The specimen was CD4+ T cells from blood, cultured in vitro. This TCR came from a human donor who had recovered from COVID-19. V usage is TRBV20-1 and J usage is TRBJ1-6; D is unclear. The CDR3 DNA sequence: TGCAGTGCTAGAGAAAGGTGGGATTCACCCCTCCACTTT. This codes for CSARERWDSPLHF.